This T cell receptor (beta chain) stems from a study of blood T cell repertoires in COVID-19. Study details: Nucleic acid was either cDNA or gDNA, and it came from T cells, B-cell-depleted T cells, or PBMCs.

This clone was seen more than once but under ten times. Germline V CDR1 and CDR2: SGHVS, FQNEAQ. V gave up 5 bases and J gave up 3 bases, with 14 bases separating them. CDR3 size: 14 residues. The data were produced by immunoSEQ multiplex PCR, yet TCRdb's version contains in-frame clones alone and is incomplete. Of approximately 150,000 clones in the sample, just under 90% were seen once. Sequenced input: peripheral blood. This receptor was obtained from a woman aged 45-65 years with active or convalescent COVID-19. The chain employs TRBV7-8 and TRBJ2-7; D possibly corresponds to TRBD2 (6 bases). The CDR3 DNA follows: TGTGCCAGCAGCCCGAGGGACTCGCACTACGAGCAGTACTTC. Protein sequence: CASSPRDSHYEQYF.